This T cell receptor (beta chain) was recovered during a study of cytomegalovirus exposure and HLA in healthy donors. Whole-study findings and limits: TRBV6-2, TRBV6-3 and some other V segments were excluded as indistinguishable.

A word on this clone: Its specificity is unknown.

The V gene's germline CDR1 is LGHNA and CDR2 YNFKEQ. V lost 4 bases, J lost 0 bases, and 8 bases stayed unmatched. The CDR3 is made up of 18 amino acids. The PCR had 60 Vbeta and 13 Jbeta primers. Sequencing was performed with immunoSEQ multiplex PCR; in TCRdb, only in-frame clones are kept and a portion is missing. This sample has tens of thousands of clones, with 60% to 70% found just once. The TCR originated in a man in his fifties or sixties in good health and CMV-seropositive. The V gene is TRBV4-2, the J gene TRBJ2-1, with 11 bases identical to TRBD2. Sequenced material: PBMCs. This CDR3 is CASSRISGGADSYNEQFF. The CDR3 nucleotides read TGTGCCAGCAGCCGTATTAGCGGGGGGGCTGACTCCTACAATGAGCAGTTCTTC.